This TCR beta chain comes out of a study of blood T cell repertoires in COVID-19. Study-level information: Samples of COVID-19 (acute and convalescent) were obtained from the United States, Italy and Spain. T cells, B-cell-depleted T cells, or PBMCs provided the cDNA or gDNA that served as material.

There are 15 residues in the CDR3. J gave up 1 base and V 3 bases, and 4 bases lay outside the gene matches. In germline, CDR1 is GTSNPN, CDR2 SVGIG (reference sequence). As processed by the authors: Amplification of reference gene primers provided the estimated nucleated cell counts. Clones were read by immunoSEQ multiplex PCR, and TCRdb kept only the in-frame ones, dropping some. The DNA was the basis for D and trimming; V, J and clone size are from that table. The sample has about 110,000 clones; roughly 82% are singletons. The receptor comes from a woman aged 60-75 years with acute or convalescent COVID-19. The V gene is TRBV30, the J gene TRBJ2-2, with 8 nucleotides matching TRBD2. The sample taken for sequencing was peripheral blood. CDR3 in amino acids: CAWRKAGGNTGELFF. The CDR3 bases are TGTGCCTGGAGGAAGGCGGGGGGGAACACCGGGGAGCTGTTTTTT.